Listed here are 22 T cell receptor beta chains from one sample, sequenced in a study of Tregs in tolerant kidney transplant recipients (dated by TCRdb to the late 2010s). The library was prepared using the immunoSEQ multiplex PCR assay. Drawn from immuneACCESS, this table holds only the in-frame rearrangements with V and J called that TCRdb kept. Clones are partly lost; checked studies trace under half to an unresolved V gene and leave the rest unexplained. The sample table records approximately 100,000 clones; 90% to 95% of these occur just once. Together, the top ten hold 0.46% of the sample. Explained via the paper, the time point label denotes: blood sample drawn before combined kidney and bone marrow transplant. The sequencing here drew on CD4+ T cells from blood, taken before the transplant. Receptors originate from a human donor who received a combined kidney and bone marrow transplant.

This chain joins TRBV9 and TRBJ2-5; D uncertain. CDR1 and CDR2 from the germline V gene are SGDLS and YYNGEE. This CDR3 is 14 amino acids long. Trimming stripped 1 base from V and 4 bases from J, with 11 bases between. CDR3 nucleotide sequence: TGTGCCAGCAGCGTAAATCTCCCCCCAGAGACCCAGTACTTC. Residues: CASSVNLPPETQYF.

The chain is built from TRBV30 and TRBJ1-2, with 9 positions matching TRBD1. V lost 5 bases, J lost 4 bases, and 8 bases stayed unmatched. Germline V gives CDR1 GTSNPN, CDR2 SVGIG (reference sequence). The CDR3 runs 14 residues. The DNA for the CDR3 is TGTGCCTGGTCTGCCGGGACAGGGACCTATGGCTACACCTTC. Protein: CAWSAGTGTYGYTF.

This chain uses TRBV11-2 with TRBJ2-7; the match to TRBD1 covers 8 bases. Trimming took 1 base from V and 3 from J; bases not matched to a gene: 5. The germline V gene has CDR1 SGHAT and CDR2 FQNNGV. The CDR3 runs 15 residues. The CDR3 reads CASSLAAGGSYEQYF. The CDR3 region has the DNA TGTGCCAGCAGCTTAGCGGCAGGGGGCAGCTACGAGCAGTACTTC.

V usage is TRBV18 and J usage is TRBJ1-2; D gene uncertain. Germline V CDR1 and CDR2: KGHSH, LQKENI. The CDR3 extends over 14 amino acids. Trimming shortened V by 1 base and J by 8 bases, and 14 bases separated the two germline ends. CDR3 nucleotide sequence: TGTGCCAGCTCACCACTCTCGGGTTCTGAGGGCTACACCTTC. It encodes CASSPLSGSEGYTF. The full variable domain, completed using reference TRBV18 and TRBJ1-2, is NAGVMQNPRHLVRRRGQEARLRCSPMKGHSHVYWYRQLPEEGLKFMVYLQKENIIDESGMPKERFSAEFPKEGPSILRIQQVVRGDSAAYFCASSPLSGSEGYTFGSGTRLTVV.

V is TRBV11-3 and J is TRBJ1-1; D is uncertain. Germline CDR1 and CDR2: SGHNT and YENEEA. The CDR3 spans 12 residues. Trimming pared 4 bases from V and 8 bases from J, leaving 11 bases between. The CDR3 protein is CASSSGPGEAFF. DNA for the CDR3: TGTGCCAGCAGCTCCGGTCCGGGGGAAGCTTTCTTT.

CDR3 sequence (DNA): TGTGCCATCAGTGAAGTACTAGTCTCCAATGAGCAGTTCTTC. Translation gives CAISEVLVSNEQFF. The chain joins TRBV10-3 to TRBJ2-1, with D perhaps matching TRBD2 (5 bases). From germline, CDR1 is ENHRY and CDR2 SYGVKD. With 3 bases removed from V and 6 bases from J, the gap between germline ends came to 12 bases. The CDR3 extends over 14 amino acids.

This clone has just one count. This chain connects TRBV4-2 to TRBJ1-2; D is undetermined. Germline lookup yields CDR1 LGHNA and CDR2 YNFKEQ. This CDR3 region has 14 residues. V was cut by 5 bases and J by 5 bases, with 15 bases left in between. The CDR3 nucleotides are TGTGCCAGCAGCTTGGAGGGTTCGTGGTATGGCTACACCTTC. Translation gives CASSLEGSWYGYTF.

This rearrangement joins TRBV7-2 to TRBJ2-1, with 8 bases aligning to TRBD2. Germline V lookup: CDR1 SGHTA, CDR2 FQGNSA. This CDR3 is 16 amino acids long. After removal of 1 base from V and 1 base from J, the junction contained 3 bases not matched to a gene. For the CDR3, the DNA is TGTGCCAGCAGCTTAGATCGGGGGGGATCCTACAATGAGCAGTTCTTC. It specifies CASSLDRGGSYNEQFF.

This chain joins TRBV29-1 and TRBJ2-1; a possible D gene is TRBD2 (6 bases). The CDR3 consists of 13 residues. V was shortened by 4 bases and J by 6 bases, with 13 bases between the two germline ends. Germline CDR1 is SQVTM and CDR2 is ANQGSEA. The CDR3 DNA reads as TGCAGCGTTGGCGGGGTAGGGCGCAATGAGCAGTTCTTC. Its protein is CSVGGVGRNEQFF.

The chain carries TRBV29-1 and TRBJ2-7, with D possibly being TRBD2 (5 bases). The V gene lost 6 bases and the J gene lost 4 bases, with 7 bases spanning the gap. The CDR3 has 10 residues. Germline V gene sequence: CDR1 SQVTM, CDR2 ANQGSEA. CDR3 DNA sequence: TGCAGCGTAGGGAGTTACGAGCAGTACTTC. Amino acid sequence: CSVGSYEQYF.

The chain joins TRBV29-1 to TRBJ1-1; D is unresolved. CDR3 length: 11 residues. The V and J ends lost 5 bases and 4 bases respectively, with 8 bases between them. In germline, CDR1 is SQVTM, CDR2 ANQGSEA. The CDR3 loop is CSVLAFTEAFF. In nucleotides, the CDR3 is TGCAGCGTTCTGGCCTTCACTGAAGCTTTCTTT.

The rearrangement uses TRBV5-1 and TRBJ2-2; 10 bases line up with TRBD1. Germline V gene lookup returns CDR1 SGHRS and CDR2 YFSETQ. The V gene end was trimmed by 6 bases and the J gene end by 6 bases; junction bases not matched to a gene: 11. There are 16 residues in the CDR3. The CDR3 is CASMPWTGGGSGELFF. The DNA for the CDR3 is TGCGCCAGCATGCCATGGACAGGGGGAGGCTCCGGGGAGCTGTTTTTT.

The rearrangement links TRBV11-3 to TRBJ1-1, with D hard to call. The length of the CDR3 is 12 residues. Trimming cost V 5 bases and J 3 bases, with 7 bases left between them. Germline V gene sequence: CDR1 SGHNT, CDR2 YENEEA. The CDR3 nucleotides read TGTGCCAGCAGCCCGAGGGACACTGAAGCTTTCTTT. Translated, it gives CASSPRDTEAFF.

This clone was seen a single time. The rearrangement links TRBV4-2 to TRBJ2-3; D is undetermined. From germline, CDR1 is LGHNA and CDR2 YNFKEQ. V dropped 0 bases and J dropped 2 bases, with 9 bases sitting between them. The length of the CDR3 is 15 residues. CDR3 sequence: CASSQETFTTDTQYF. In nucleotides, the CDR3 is TGTGCCAGCAGCCAAGAGACTTTCACCACAGATACGCAGTATTTT.

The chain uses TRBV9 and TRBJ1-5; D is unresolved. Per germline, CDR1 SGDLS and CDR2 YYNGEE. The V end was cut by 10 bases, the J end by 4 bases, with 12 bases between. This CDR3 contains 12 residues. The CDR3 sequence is CAGGSGNQPQHF. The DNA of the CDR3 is TGTGCCGGAGGGAGCGGAAATCAGCCCCAGCATTTT.

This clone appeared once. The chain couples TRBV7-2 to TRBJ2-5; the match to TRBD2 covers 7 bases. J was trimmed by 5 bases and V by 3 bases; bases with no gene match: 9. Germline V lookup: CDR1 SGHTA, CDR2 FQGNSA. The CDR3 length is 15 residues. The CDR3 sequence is CASSFGGRGWETQYF. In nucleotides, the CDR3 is TGTGCCAGCAGCTTTGGAGGGAGGGGTTGGGAGACCCAGTACTTC.

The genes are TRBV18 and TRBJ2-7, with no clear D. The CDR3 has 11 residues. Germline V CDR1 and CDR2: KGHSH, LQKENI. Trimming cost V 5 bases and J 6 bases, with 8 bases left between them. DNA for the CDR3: TGTGCCAGCTCAAGACAACTCGAGCAGTACTTC. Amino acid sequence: CASSRQLEQYF.

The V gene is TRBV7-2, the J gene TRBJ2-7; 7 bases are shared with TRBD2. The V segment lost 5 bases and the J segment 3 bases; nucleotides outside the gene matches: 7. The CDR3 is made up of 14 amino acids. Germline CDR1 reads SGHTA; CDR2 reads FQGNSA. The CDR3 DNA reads TGTGCCAGCAGCCCACGGGGGACTATCTACGAGCAGTACTTC. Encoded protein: CASSPRGTIYEQYF. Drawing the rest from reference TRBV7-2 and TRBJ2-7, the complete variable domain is GAGVSQSPSNKVTEKGKDVELRCDPISGHTALYWYRQSLGQGLEFLIYFQGNSAPDKSGLPSDRFSAERTGGSVSTLTIQRTQQEDSAVYLCASSPRGTIYEQYFGPGTRLTVT.

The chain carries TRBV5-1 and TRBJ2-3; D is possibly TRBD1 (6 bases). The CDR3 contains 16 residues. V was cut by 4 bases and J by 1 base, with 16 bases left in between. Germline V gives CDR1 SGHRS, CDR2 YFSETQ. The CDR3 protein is CASSPRTVPRTDTQYF. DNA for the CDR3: TGCGCCAGCAGCCCCAGGACAGTTCCCCGCACAGATACGCAGTATTTT. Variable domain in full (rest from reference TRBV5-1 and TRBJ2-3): KAGVTQTPRYLIKTRGQQVTLSCSPISGHRSVSWYQQTPGQGLQFLFEYFSETQRNKGNFPGRFSGRQFSNSRSEMNVSTLELGDSALYLCASSPRTVPRTDTQYFGPGTRLTVL.

CDR3: CASSLRHGTYNEQFF. The CDR3 bases are TGTGCCAGCAGCTTAAGACACGGTACGTACAATGAGCAGTTCTTC. The genes are TRBV11-3 and TRBJ2-1; no clear D gene. Trimming cost V 2 bases and J 4 bases, with 12 bases left between them. The CDR3 is made up of 15 amino acids. CDR1 and CDR2 (germline): SGHNT, YENEEA. The whole variable domain, remainder taken from reference TRBV11-3 and TRBJ2-1, is EAGVVQSPRYKIIEKKQPVAFWCNPISGHNTLYWYLQNLGQGPELLIRYENEEAVDDSQLPKDRFSAERLKGVDSTLKIQPAELGDSAVYLCASSLRHGTYNEQFFGPGTRLTVL.

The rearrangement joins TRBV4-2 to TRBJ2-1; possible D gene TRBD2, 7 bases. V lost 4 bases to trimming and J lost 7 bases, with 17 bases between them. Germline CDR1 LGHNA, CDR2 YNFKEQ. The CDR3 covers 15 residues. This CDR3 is CASSLYYEGGNEQFF. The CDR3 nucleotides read TGTGCCAGCAGCCTCTATTATGAGGGGGGGAATGAGCAGTTCTTC.

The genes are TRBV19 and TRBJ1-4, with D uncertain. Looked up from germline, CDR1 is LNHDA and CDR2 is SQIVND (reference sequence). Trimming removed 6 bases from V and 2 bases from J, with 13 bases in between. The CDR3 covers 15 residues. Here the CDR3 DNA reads TGTGCCAGTAGAGCGGGTCAGACCACTAATGAAAAACTGTTTTTT. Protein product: CASRAGQTTNEKLFF.